This TCR beta chain was documented in a study of T-cell reconstitution after alpha-beta-depleted transplantation in children. General study results and limits: Where alpha-beta T cells came from about two months after transplant was reportedly several hundred expanded graft clones. Among T cells one year after transplant, newly produced cells accounted for most counts and diversity. The high TCRbeta diversity at day 60 in some patients came from surviving recipient T cells and thymic progenitors.

V was shortened by 3 bases and J by 3 bases, with 9 bases between the two germline ends. The CDR3 totals 13 residues. Regarding this clonotype: What it recognizes is unknown.

TCRbeta library preparation incorporated unique molecular identifiers. TCRdb reanalysed the PCR reads using MiXCR and keeps one entry per CDR3 protein. This table holds more than 120,000 distinct CDR3 sequences, 8.5% to 10% found once. The sequence was obtained from a female patient aged 2-15 years who had a stem cell transplant for congenital amegakaryocytic thrombocytopenia, so the T cells may come from the graft donor. Sample: PBMCs, mostly from graft donor cells, taken 180 days after TCRalphabeta/CD19-depleted stem cell transplant. The chain employs TRBV12-3 or TRBV12-4 and TRBJ2-7; D ambiguous. CDR3 region: CASSFTDFYEQYF. CDR3 coding DNA: TGTGCCAGCAGTTTTACGGATTTCTACGAGCAGTACTTC.